Listed here is a single TCR beta chain. CDR1 and CDR2 from the germline V gene are SGHDT and YYEEEE. V was clipped by 4 bases and J by 4 bases, with 17 bases between them. The CDR3 consists of 15 residues. The data derive from a study of cytomegalovirus exposure and HLA in healthy donors. Amplification used 60 Vbeta primers and 13 Jbeta primers. The data were produced by immunoSEQ multiplex PCR, yet TCRdb's version contains in-frame clones alone and is incomplete. The sample totals tens of thousands of clones. The sample taken for sequencing was PBMCs. The receptor's source is a man between 18 and 35 years old in good health and CMV-seropositive. The chain carries TRBV5-6 and TRBJ1-2, with D tentatively TRBD1 (6 bases). DNA of the CDR3: TGTGCCAGCAGCACCGGGACACGGCCTTCCTATGGCTACACCTTC. It encodes CASSTGTRPSYGYTF.